This record concerns one T cell receptor beta chain sequence. Germline V lookup: CDR1 MNHEY, CDR2 SVGAGI. This CDR3 comprises 15 residues. Unmatched junction bases numbered 4, after V lost 3 bases and J lost 2 bases. Profiling relied on immunoSEQ multiplex PCR, and the TCRdb table lists in-frame clones only, not all of them. The table lists 170,000 or so clones, about 86% of them singletons. This sample stems from a study of cytomegalovirus exposure and HLA in healthy donors. Whole-study context: Per a later analysis, the roughly 640 first-cohort and 95 to 150 validation repertoires shared one platform.

The chain has TRBV6-5 and TRBJ2-3; 8 bases fit TRBD2. The sequencing sample was made of PBMCs. This clonotype was sampled from a young woman in good health and CMV-seropositive. This CDR3 is CASSYRGGITDTQYF. As DNA, the CDR3 is TGTGCCAGCAGTTATCGGGGGGGCATCACAGATACGCAGTATTTT.